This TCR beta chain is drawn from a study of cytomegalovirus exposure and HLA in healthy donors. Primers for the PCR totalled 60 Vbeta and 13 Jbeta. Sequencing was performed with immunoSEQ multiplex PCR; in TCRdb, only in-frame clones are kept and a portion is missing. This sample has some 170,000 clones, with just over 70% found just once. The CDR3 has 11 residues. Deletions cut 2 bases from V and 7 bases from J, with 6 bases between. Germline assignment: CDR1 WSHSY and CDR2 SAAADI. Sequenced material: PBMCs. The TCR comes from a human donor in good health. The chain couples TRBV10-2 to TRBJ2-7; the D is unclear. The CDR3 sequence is CASSETREQYF. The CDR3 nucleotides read TGCGCCAGCAGTGAGACGAGGGAGCAGTACTTC.